These 22 T cell receptor beta chains were sequenced from one sample in a study of T cells after yellow fever vaccination. TCRdb reprocessed the 5' RACE reads via MiXCR and lists one record per CDR3 protein. The profile shows approximately 70,000 distinct CDR3 sequences, approximately 6.1% of them singletons. The input for sequencing was CD8+ T cells sorted from PBMCs, taken more than 35 days after the first yellow fever vaccination. Every receptor here comes from a man between 18 and 29 years old who received the YFV17D yellow fever vaccine.

The table lists this clonotype with a few counts. The CDR3 spells CASSATSSSYNEQFF. Here the CDR3 DNA reads TGTGCCAGTAGTGCGACCTCAAGCTCCTACAATGAGCAGTTCTTC. The chain recombines TRBV19 with TRBJ2-1, with no clear D. The germline V gene has CDR1 LNHDA and CDR2 SQIVND (reference sequence). The CDR3 runs 15 residues. Deletions cut 5 bases from V and 0 bases from J, with 11 bases between. Full variable domain (missing parts from reference TRBV19 and TRBJ2-1): DGGITQSPKYLFRKEGQNVTLSCEQNLNHDAMYWYRQDPGQGLRLIYYSQIVNDFQKGDIAEGYSVSREKKESFPLTVTSAQKNPTAFYLCASSATSSSYNEQFFGPGTRLTVL.

This clonotype occurred many times. CDR3 sequence: CASSHPTGTGNYGYTF. The CDR3 DNA sequence: TGTGCCAGCAGCCATCCCACCGGGACAGGCAACTATGGCTACACCTTC. V usage is TRBV3-1 and J usage is TRBJ1-2, with 8 bases matching TRBD1. The V segment lost 3 bases and the J segment 2 bases; nucleotides outside the gene matches: 8. The CDR3 totals 16 residues. Germline V CDR1 and CDR2: LGHDT, YNNKEL (reference sequence).

This clonotype was detected ten times or more. CDR3 in DNA: TGTGCCAGCAGTTACTCGATCCAGTTGGACAGCCCGTACAATGAGCAGTTCTTC. Protein product: CASSYSIQLDSPYNEQFF. This chain links TRBV6-5 with TRBJ2-1; tentative D call: TRBD1 (6 bases). Germline V gene data show CDR1 as MNHEY and CDR2 as SVGAGI. V was pared by 0 bases and J by 4 bases, with 19 bases between. The CDR3 loop spans 18 amino acids.

In this sample, this clonotype turned up many times. V usage is TRBV7-8 and J usage is TRBJ2-5; the match to TRBD2 covers 12 bases. Germline loops: CDR1 SGHVS, CDR2 FQNEAQ. This CDR3 contains 13 residues. Trimming cost V 11 bases and J 3 bases; bases outside gene matches: 4. The CDR3 DNA follows: TGTGCCGGGACTAGCGGGTCGGAAGAGACCCAGTACTTC. Translating it yields CAGTSGSEETQYF.

This clonotype appeared many times. The chain uses TRBV7-6 and TRBJ2-7; D unresolved. V shed 5 bases and J shed 1 base, with 9 bases lying between them. This CDR3 spans 13 amino acids. Germline CDR1 SGHVS, CDR2 FNYEAQ. The CDR3 protein is CASSPADSYEQYV. CDR3 DNA sequence: TGTGCCAGCAGCCCCGCAGATTCCTACGAGCAGTACGTC.

This clonotype came up a few times. This chain uses TRBV12-3 or TRBV12-4 with TRBJ1-2; possible D gene TRBD1, 5 bases. V was pared by 3 bases and J by 11 bases, with 13 bases between. The CDR3 spans 12 residues. In nucleotides, the CDR3 is TGTGCCAGCAGTTTTAGGCAGGGAGGTTACACCTTC. Translated, it gives CASSFRQGGYTF.

Only a few counts were recorded for this clonotype. This rearrangement joins TRBV27 to TRBJ2-4; D perhaps matches TRBD2 (5 bases). Germline CDR1 and CDR2: MNHEY and SMNVEV (reference sequence). The V and J ends lost 10 bases and 3 bases respectively, with 13 bases between them. The CDR3 contains 13 residues. The CDR3 loop is CATSGIDKNIQYF. The CDR3 nucleotides read TGTGCCACTTCGGGAATTGACAAAAACATTCAGTACTTC.

This clonotype was counted at least ten times. This chain uses TRBV5-1 with TRBJ2-3; no clear D gene. The length of the CDR3 is 14 residues. V lost 5 bases and J 6 bases, leaving 16 bases between the germline ends. Looked up from germline, CDR1 is SGHRS and CDR2 is YFSETQ. CDR3 amino acids: CASRYTKAPDTQYF. CDR3 DNA: TGCGCCAGCAGATACACGAAGGCCCCGGATACGCAGTATTTT.

This clonotype has a count of ten or more. The rearrangement uses TRBV7-9 and TRBJ1-1, with D unresolved. CDR3 length: 11 amino acids. The germline V gene encodes CDR1 SEHNR and CDR2 FQNEAQ (reference sequence). V lost 3 bases to trimming and J lost 4 bases, with 3 bases between them. In DNA form, the CDR3 reads TGTGCCAGCAGCTTGGCCACTGAAGCTTTCTTT. It translates to CASSLATEAFF.

The J gene is TRBJ2-3, the V gene TRBV13, with 11 bases matching TRBD2. Germline trimming cut 5 bases from V and 3 bases from J; bases unmatched to any gene: 7. CDR1 and CDR2 (germline): PRHDT, FYEKMQ (reference sequence). CDR3 size: 16 residues. CDR3 loop: CASSITLAGGTDTQYF. The CDR3 nucleotides are TGTGCCAGCAGCATCACCCTAGCGGGGGGTACAGATACGCAGTATTTT.

This clonotype was seen ten or more times. This rearrangement joins TRBV20-1 to TRBJ2-1; perhaps TRBD2 as D (5 bases). The V gene lost 6 bases and the J gene lost 9 bases, with 12 bases spanning the gap. CDR1 and CDR2 (germline): DFQATT, SNEGSKA (reference sequence). The CDR3 runs 11 residues. The DNA of the CDR3 is TGCAGTGCCCCCTGGAGCGGTGAGCAGTTCTTC. Residues: CSAPWSGEQFF.

This clonotype has a count of ten or more. The chain uses TRBV3-1 and TRBJ2-1, with D perhaps assigned TRBD1 or TRBD2 (5 bases each). Deletions cut 0 bases from V and 10 bases from J, with 22 bases between. Germline V gene lookup returns CDR1 LGHDT and CDR2 YNNKEL (reference sequence). This CDR3 region has 17 residues. CDR3 coding DNA: TGTGCCAGCAGCCAAGAAAGTAACGGGGACCCACCAACGGAGCAGTTCTTC. It translates to CASSQESNGDPPTEQFF.

The rearrangement links TRBV6-6 to TRBJ1-2; no definite D call. The germline V gene encodes CDR1 MNHNY and CDR2 SVGAGI (reference sequence). V lost 7 bases and J lost 6, with 21 bases in between. This CDR3 region has 15 residues. CDR3 in DNA: TGTGCCAGCACCCCAATCCGGAGTAATTTCAATGGCTACACCTTC. As protein: CASTPIRSNFNGYTF.

The chain carries TRBV20-1 and TRBJ2-1; D may be TRBD2 (5 bases). The germline V gene has CDR1 DFQATT and CDR2 SNEGSKA (reference sequence). The CDR3 sequence is 15 residues long. V gave up 5 bases and J gave up 2 bases, with 16 bases separating them. As DNA, the CDR3 is TGCAGTGCTCGACCCTCTCACGGGGCCTACAATGAGCAGTTCTTC. It codes for CSARPSHGAYNEQFF.

This chain connects TRBV6-5 to TRBJ1-2, with D hard to call. V lost 2 bases, J lost 4 bases, and 8 bases lay in between. This CDR3 is 13 amino acids long. Germline V gene data show CDR1 as MNHEY and CDR2 as SVGAGI. As DNA, the CDR3 is TGTGCCAGCAGTTACACAAACCGCTATGGCTACACCTTC. This gives the protein CASSYTNRYGYTF.

Of note for this clonotype: Possible read error: a much larger clone is one base away. CDR3: CAGGYGQGRTDTQYF. Written as DNA, the CDR3 is TGTGCCGGCGGCTACGGACAGGGACGGACAGATACGCAGTATTTT. The chain joins TRBV2 to TRBJ2-3, with 8 bases matching TRBD1. CDR1 is SNHLY and CDR2 is FYNNEI in the germline V gene. After removal of 11 bases from V and 3 bases from J, the junction contained 13 bases not matched to a gene. The CDR3 extends over 15 amino acids.

The sample holds many counts of this clonotype. The gene calls are TRBV11-2 and TRBJ2-5; 8 nucleotides line up with TRBD2. The CDR3 runs to 15 residues. CDR1 is SGHAT and CDR2 is FQNNGV in the germline V gene. V gave up 2 bases and J gave up 5 bases; unmatched junction bases: 7. The CDR3, as DNA: TGTGCCAGCAGCTTATTAGCGGGGCTTGGGGAGACCCAGTACTTC. It codes for CASSLLAGLGETQYF.

This clonotype was recorded many times. For the CDR3, the DNA is TGTGCCAGCAGTTCCGGGACTAGCGGGGCCGAGCAGTTCTTC. It specifies CASSSGTSGAEQFF. This rearrangement joins TRBV12-3 or TRBV12-4 to TRBJ2-1; TRBD2 matches at 13 bases. This CDR3 has 14 residues. V gave up 4 bases and J gave up 10 bases; unmatched junction bases: 4.

This clonotype occurred a few times. The chain links TRBV7-9 to TRBJ1-2; D gene ambiguous. Germline CDR1 is SEHNR and CDR2 is FQNEAQ (reference sequence). Trimming removed 5 bases from V and 8 bases from J, with 15 bases in between. The CDR3 consists of 13 residues. CDR3 loop: CASSPTGGGGYTF. The DNA for the CDR3 is TGTGCCAGCAGCCCAACGGGAGGAGGGGGCTACACCTTC.

This clonotype has ten or more counts. V gene TRBV29-1 combines with J gene TRBJ2-5; perhaps TRBD1 as D (5 bases). This CDR3 region has 16 residues. The V and J ends lost 0 bases and 1 base respectively, with 15 bases between them. Germline CDR1 reads SQVTM; CDR2 reads ANQGSEA. Written as DNA, the CDR3 is TGCAGCGTTGAAGATCTCGGTCATGGGGCCCAAGAGACCCAGTACTTC. As protein: CSVEDLGHGAQETQYF. The entire variable domain, with the rest obtained from reference TRBV29-1 and TRBJ2-5, is as follows: SAVISQKPSRDICQRGTSLTIQCQVDSQVTMMFWYRQQPGQSLTLIATANQGSEATYESGFVIDKFPISRPNLTFSTLTVSNMSPEDSSIYLCSVEDLGHGAQETQYFGPGTRLLVL.

This clonotype was counted many times. As DNA, the CDR3 is TGTGCCAGCAGCTTAGCGCCGGGGGGAAGCACAGATACGCAGTATTTT. This gives the protein CASSLAPGGSTDTQYF. The V gene is TRBV7-8, the J gene TRBJ2-3; the match to TRBD2 covers 7 bases. The CDR3 runs to 16 residues. CDR1 and CDR2 from the germline V gene are SGHVS and FQNEAQ. The V gene end was trimmed by 0 bases and the J gene end by 0 bases; junction bases not matched to a gene: 3.

This clonotype has only a few counts. This sequence joins TRBV7-2 and TRBJ2-1; perhaps D is TRBD1 or TRBD2 (5 bases each). CDR1 is SGHTA, CDR2 FQGNSA, per germline. Between the trimmed V and J ends, which lost 4 bases and 2 bases, there was a span of 12 bases. This CDR3 region has 15 residues. For the CDR3, the DNA is TGTGCCAGCAGCTCCCGGGACGGTCCCTACAATGAGCAGTTCTTC. As protein: CASSSRDGPYNEQFF.